The clone carrying this TCR beta chain was detected once. This entry comes from a study of blood T cell repertoires in COVID-19. About the study: Sources were T cells, B-cell-depleted T cells, or PBMCs; the material itself was cDNA or gDNA.

As handled by the study authors: From reference gene primer amplification, estimates of nucleated cell counts were derived. Assay: immunoSEQ multiplex PCR; the TCRdb copy retains only in-frame clones and omits some. V, J and clone size were drawn from that table, and D and trimming were deduced from the DNA. The sample lists about 330,000 clones; 80% to 90% were seen once. The CDR3 spans 15 residues. V lost 5 bases, J lost 4 bases, and 17 bases lay in between. The germline CDR1 and CDR2 sequences are SEHNR and FQNEAQ (reference sequence). Clinical history as reported by participants underpinned cohort assignment.

The source of this sequence is a man aged 30-40 years who had recovered from COVID-19. The J gene is TRBJ2-5, the V gene TRBV7-9; maybe TRBD2 (5 bases). Sequences were obtained from PBMCs or T cells enriched from blood (not recorded which). Here the CDR3 reads CASSKANFRGETQYF. The CDR3 nucleotides are TGTGCCAGCAGCAAGGCAAATTTTCGGGGAGAGACCCAGTACTTC.